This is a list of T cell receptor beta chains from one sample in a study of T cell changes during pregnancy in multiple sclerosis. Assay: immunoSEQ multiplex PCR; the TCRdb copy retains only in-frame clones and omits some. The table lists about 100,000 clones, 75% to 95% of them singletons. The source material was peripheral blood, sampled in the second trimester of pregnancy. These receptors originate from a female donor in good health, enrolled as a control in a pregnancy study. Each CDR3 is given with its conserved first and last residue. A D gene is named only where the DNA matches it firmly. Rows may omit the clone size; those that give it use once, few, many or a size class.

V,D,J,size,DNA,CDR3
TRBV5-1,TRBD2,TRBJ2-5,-,TGCGCCAGCAGCTTGGGCAAGACTAGCGGGGGCCAAGAGACCCAGTACTTC,CASSLGKTSGGQETQYF
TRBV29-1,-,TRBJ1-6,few,TGCAGCGTTAAGCAGGGAGGATCACCCCTCCACTTT,CSVKQGGSPLHF
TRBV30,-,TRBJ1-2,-,TGTGCCTGGGGGATACTCGGGACAACTCCCTGCCCCTATGGCTACACCTTC,CAWGILGTTPCPYGYTF
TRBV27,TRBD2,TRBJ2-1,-,TGTGCCAGCAGTTTAGATCCCGAAGCGGGAGGCCACAATGAGCAGTTCTTC,CASSLDPEAGGHNEQFF
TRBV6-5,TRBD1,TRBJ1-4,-,TGTGCCAGCAAACAGGGGGCGCCTAATGAAAAACTGTTTTTT,CASKQGAPNEKLFF
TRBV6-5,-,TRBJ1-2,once,TGTGCCAGCAGTTACTGGGGCAGAACCGCCTATGGCTACACCTTC,CASSYWGRTAYGYTF
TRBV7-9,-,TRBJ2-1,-,TGTGCCAGCAGCTTAGTGGGGGCATCCCACAATGAGCAGTTCTTC,CASSLVGASHNEQFF
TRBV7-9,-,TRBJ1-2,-,TGTGCCAGCAGCTTAGGAGAGGCCAGAGGCTACACCTTC,CASSLGEARGYTF
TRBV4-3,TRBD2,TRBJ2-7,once,TGCGCCAGCAGCCATATTAGCGGGGACCGGGAGGGCGAGCAGTACTTC,CASSHISGDREGEQYF
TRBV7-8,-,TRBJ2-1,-,TGTGCCAGCAGCCCCCAACCCAACACGGAGGTCAGGCTCTTC,CASSPQPNTEVRLF
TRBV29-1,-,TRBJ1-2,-,TGCAGCGTTGACCGGGGACATAGTGGCTACACCTTC,CSVDRGHSGYTF
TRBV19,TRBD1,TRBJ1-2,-,TGTGCCAGTAGTCAGACAGGGAACTATGGCTACACCTTC,CASSQTGNYGYTF
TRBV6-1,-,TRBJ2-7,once,TGTGCCAGCAGTGAAGCGCGTGGGGCTAGGATGTACGAGCAGTACTTC,CASSEARGARMYEQYF
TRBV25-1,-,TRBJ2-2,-,TGTGCCAGCAGTGACACCGGGACACAATCGATATTCACCGGGGAGCTGTTTTTT,CASSDTGTQSIFTGELFF
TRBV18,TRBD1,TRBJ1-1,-,TGTGCCAGCTCACCAGGACAGGCCGCCGCTGAAGCTTTCTTT,CASSPGQAAAEAFF
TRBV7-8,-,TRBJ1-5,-,TGTGCCAGCAGCCGACAGTATAGCAATCAGCCCCAGCATTTT,CASSRQYSNQPQHF